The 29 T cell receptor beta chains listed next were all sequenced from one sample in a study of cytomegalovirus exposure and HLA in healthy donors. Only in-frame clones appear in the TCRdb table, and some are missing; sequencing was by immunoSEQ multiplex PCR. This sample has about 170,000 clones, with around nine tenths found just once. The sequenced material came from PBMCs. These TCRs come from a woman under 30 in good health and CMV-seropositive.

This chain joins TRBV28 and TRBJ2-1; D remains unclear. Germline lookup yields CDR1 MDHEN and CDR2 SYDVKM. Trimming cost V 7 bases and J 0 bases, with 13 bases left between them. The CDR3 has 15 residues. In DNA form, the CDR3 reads TGTGCCAGCAACTACCCCGGTAGCTCCTACAATGAGCAGTTCTTC. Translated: CASNYPGSSYNEQFF. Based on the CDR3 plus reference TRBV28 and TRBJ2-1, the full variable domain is DVKVTQSSRYLVKRTGEKVFLECVQDMDHENMFWYRQDPGLGLRLIYFSYDVKMKEKGDIPEGYSVSREKKERFSLILESASTNQTSMYLCASNYPGSSYNEQFFGPGTRLTVL.

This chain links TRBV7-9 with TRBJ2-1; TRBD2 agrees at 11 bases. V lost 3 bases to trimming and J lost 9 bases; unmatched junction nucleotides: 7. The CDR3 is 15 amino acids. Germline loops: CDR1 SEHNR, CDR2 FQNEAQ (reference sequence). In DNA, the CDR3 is TGTGCCAGCAGCTTCGGTAATCTAGCGGGAGGTGAGCAGTTCTTC. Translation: CASSFGNLAGGEQFF.

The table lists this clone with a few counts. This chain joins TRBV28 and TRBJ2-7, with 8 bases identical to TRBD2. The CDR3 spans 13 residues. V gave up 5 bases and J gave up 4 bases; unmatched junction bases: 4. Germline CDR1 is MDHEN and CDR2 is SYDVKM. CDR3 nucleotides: TGTGCCAGCAGTAGCGGGAGTGGGTACGAGCAGTACTTC. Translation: CASSSGSGYEQYF.

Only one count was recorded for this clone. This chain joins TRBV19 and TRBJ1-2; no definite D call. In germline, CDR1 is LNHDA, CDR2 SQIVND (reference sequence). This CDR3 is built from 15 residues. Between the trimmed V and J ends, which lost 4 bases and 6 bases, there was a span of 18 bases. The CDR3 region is CASSRLAPLRDGYTF. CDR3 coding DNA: TGTGCCAGTAGTAGGCTGGCCCCGCTCCGGGATGGCTACACCTTC.

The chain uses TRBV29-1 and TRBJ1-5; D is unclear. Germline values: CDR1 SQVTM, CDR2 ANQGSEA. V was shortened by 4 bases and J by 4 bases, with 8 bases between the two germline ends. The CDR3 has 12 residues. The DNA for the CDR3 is TGCAGCGTTGCAGACAAAAATCAGCCCCAGCATTTT. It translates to CSVADKNQPQHF. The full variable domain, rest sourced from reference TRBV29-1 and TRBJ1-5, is SAVISQKPSRDICQRGTSLTIQCQVDSQVTMMFWYRQQPGQSLTLIATANQGSEATYESGFVIDKFPISRPNLTFSTLTVSNMSPEDSSIYLCSVADKNQPQHFGDGTRLSIL.

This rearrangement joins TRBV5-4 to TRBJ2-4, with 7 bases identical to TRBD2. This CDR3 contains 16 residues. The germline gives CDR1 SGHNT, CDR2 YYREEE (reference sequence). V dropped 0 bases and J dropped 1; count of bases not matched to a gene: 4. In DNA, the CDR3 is TGTGCCAGCAGCTTGGAGTCGGGGGGTGCCAAAAACATTCAGTACTTC. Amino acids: CASSLESGGAKNIQYF. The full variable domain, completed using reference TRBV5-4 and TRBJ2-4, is ETGVTQSPTHLIKTRGQQVTLRCSSQSGHNTVSWYQQALGQGPQFIFQYYREEENGRGNFPPRFSGLQFPNYSSELNVNALELDDSALYLCASSLESGGAKNIQYFGAGTRLSVL.

CDR3 DNA: TGTGCCTCCGAACCGGGACTAGCGGGTTCAGATACGCAGTATTTT. The encoded protein is CASEPGLAGSDTQYF. The chain has TRBV30 and TRBJ2-3; TRBD2 matches at 12 bases. CDR3 length: 15 residues. Per the germline V gene, CDR1 is GTSNPN and CDR2 is SVGIG (reference sequence). Unmatched junction bases numbered 9, after V lost 7 bases and J lost 4 bases.

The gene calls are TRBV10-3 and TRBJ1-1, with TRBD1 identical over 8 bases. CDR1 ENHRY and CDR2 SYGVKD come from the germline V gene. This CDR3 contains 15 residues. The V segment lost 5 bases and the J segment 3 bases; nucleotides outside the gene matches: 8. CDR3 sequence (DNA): TGTGCCATCAGTCATGGACAGGGCGGGGACACTGAAGCTTTCTTT. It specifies CAISHGQGGDTEAFF.

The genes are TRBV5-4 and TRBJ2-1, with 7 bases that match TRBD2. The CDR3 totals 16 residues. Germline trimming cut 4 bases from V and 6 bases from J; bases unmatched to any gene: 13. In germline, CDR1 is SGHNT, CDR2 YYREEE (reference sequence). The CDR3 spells CASSPGLGGDLNEQFF. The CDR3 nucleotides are TGTGCCAGCAGCCCCGGACTAGGAGGGGATCTCAATGAGCAGTTCTTC.

The DNA for the CDR3 is TGTGCCAGCAGCTTCGATCGCGGGACTACCTACGAGCAGTACTTC. Translating it yields CASSFDRGTTYEQYF. The chain recombines TRBV7-2 with TRBJ2-7; TRBD2 matches 7 bases. Trimming cost V 3 bases and J 2 bases; bases outside gene matches: 7. This CDR3 has 15 residues. Germline V gives CDR1 SGHTA, CDR2 FQGNSA.

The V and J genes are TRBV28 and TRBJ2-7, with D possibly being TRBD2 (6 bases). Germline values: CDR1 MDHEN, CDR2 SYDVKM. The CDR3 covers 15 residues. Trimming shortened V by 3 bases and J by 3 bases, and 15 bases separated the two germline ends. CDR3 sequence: CASSFTGSQRYEQYF. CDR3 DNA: TGTGCCAGCAGTTTTACCGGGAGTCAACGCTACGAGCAGTACTTC.

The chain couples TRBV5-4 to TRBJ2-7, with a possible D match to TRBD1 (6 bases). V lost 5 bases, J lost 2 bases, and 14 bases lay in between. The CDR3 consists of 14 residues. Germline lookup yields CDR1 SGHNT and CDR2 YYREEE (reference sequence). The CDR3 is CASRSGTTTYEQYF. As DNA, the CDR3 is TGTGCCAGCAGGTCCGGGACAACCACCTACGAGCAGTACTTC.

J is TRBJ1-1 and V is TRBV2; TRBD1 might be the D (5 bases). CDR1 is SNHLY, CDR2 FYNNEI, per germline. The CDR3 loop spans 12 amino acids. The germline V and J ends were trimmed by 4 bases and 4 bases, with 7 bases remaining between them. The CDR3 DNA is TGTGCCAGCAGTGTTCAGGGCACTGAAGCTTTCTTT. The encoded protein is CASSVQGTEAFF.

CDR3 loop: CASSHAGKSVTDTQYF. The CDR3 DNA reads TGCGCCAGCAGCCACGCAGGGAAATCTGTCACAGATACGCAGTATTTT. J is TRBJ2-3 and V is TRBV4-1, with D maybe TRBD1 (5 bases). The ends were cut back, 3 bases at V and 2 bases at J, with 15 bases in the middle. The CDR3 runs 16 residues. CDR1 is MGHRA and CDR2 is YSYEKL in the germline V gene.

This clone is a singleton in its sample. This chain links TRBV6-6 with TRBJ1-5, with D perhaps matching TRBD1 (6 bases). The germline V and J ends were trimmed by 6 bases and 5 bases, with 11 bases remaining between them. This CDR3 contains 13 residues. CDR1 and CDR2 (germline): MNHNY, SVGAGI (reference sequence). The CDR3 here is CASSSQGHQPQHF. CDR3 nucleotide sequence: TGTGCCAGCAGCTCACAGGGCCATCAGCCCCAGCATTTT.

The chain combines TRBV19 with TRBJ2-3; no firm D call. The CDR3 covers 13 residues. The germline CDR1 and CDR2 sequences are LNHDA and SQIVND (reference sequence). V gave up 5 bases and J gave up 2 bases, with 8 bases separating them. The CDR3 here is CASSVRITDTQYF. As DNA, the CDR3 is TGTGCCAGTAGTGTCAGAATCACAGATACGCAGTATTTT.

This CDR3 is CASIARDWNQPQHF. CDR3 bases: TGTGCCAGTATAGCCCGGGACTGGAATCAGCCCCAGCATTTT. This rearrangement joins TRBV19 to TRBJ1-5; the D gene is possibly TRBD1 (5 bases). The CDR3 has 14 residues. V gave up 7 bases and J gave up 4 bases, with 14 bases separating them. Germline loops: CDR1 LNHDA, CDR2 SQIVND (reference sequence). Using reference TRBV19 and TRBJ1-5 for the parts outside the CDR3, the full variable domain is DGGITQSPKYLFRKEGQNVTLSCEQNLNHDAMYWYRQDPGQGLRLIYYSQIVNDFQKGDIAEGYSVSREKKESFPLTVTSAQKNPTAFYLCASIARDWNQPQHFGDGTRLSIL.

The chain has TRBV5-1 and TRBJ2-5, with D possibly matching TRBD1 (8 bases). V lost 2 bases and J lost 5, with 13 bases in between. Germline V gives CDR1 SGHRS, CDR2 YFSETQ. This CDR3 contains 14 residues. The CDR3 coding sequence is TGCGCCAGCAGCTTACAGGGGGGGCGGGAGACCCAGTACTTC. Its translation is CASSLQGGRETQYF.

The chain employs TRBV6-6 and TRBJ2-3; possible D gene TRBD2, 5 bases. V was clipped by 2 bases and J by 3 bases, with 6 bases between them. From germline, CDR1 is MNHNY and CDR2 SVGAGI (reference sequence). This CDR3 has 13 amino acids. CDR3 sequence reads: CASSYPGTDTQYF. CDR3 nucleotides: TGTGCCAGCAGTTACCCGGGGACAGATACGCAGTATTTT.

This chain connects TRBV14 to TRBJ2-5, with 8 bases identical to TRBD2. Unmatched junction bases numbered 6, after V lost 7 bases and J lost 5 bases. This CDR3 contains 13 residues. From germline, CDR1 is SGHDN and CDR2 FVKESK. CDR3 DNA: TGTGCCAGCAAGGGGCGGGAGGCTGAGACCCAGTACTTC. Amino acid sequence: CASKGREAETQYF.

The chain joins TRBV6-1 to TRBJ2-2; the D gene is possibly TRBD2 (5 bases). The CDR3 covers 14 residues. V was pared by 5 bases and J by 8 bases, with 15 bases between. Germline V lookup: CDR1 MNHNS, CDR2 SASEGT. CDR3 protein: CASSLEGLAGELFF. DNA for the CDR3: TGTGCCAGCAGTCTGGAAGGGTTAGCGGGGGAGCTGTTTTTT.

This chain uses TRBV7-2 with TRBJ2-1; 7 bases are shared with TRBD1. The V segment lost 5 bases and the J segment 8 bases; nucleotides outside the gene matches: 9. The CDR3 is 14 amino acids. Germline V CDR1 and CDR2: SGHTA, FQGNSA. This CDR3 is CASSNNRGSDEQFF. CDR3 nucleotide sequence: TGTGCCAGCAGCAATAACAGGGGTAGCGATGAGCAGTTCTTC.

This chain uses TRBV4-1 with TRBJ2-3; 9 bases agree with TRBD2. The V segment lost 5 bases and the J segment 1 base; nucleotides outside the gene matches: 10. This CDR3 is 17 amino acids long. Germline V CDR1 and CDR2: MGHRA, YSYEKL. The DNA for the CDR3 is TGCGCCAGCAGCTCCCTAACGCGGACTAGCGGCACAGATACGCAGTATTTT. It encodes CASSSLTRTSGTDTQYF.

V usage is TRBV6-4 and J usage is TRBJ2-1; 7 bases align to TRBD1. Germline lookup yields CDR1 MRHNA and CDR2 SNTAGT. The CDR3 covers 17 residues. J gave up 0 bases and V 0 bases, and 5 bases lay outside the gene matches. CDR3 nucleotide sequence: TGTGCCAGCAGTGACTCGATAGGGACAGACTCCTACAATGAGCAGTTCTTC. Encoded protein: CASSDSIGTDSYNEQFF.

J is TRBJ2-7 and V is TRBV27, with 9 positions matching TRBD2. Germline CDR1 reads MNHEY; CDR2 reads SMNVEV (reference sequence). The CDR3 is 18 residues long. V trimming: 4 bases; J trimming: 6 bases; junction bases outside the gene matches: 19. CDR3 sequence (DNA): TGTGCCAGCAGTTCCCGGGACCTTTCTAGCGGGACCCCTTTCGAGCAGTACTTC. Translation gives CASSSRDLSSGTPFEQYF.

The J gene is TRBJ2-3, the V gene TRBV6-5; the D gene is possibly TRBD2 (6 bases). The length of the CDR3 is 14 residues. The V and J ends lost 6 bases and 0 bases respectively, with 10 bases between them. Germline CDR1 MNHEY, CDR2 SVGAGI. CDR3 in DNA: TGTGCCAGCAGGGTGGGACTCAGCACAGATACGCAGTATTTT. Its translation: CASRVGLSTDTQYF.

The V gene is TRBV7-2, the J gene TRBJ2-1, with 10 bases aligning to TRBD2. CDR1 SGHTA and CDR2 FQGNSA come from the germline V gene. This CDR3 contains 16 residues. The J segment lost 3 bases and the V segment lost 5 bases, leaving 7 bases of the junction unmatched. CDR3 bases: TGTGCCAGCAGCCCTCTAAGGACTAGCGGCTACAATGAGCAGTTCTTC. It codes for CASSPLRTSGYNEQFF.

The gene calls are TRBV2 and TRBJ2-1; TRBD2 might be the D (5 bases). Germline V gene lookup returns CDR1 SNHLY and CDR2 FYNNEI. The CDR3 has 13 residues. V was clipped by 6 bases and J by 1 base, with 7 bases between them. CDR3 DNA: TGTGCCAGCAGCGGGGATTCCTACAATGAGCAGTTCTTC. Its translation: CASSGDSYNEQFF.

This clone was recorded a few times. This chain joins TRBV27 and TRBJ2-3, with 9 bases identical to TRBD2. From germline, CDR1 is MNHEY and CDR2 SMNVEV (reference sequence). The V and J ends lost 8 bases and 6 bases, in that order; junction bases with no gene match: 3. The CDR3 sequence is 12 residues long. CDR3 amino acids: CASAGGLDTQYF. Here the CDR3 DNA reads TGTGCCAGCGCGGGGGGGCTGGATACGCAGTATTTT.